This T cell receptor beta chain comes out of a study of regulatory T cells in long-lasting Graves disease. This CDR3 has 14 amino acids. Germline-derived CDR1 and CDR2 are SGHNT and YENEEA. Trimming left V 4 bases short and J 4 bases short, with 10 bases between. Construction of TCR beta libraries relied on iRepertoire HTBI primers and on Arm-PCR targeting CDR3 regions. Per the authors' pipeline: Identified segments across samples numbered fewer than 80 TRBV and 14 to 15 TRBJ. MiXCR, applied by TCRdb to the multiplex PCR reads, yields one record per CDR3 protein. The V and J calls and clone size come from TCRdb's table, not from the authors' own analysis. Here the sample spans roughly 500,000 distinct CDR3 sequences, around a fifth being singletons. Overall study results and limits: It was in persistent disease that TRBV28, TRBJ1-2 and TRBJ2-5 were favored. Owing to a sample size that was small, accuracy may have been reduced.

A word on this clonotype: The antigen remains unidentified.

Specified time point: persistent/refractory GD, antithyroid drugs over 5 years with positive TRAb. Preparation of the TCR library used RNA extracted from PBMCs. American Thyroid Association guidelines were used to diagnose Graves' disease. The sequence was collected from a female donor with Graves disease. Material: peripheral blood mononuclear cells (PBMCs), obtained when the disease was refractory, from a patient treated with antithyroid drugs. The V gene is TRBV11-3, the J gene TRBJ2-2; the D is unclear. This CDR3 is CASSSDTFTGELFF. CDR3 DNA sequence: TGTGCCAGCAGCTCCGACACATTCACCGGGGAGCTGTTTTTT.